The rows below give T cell receptor beta chains drawn from one sample of a study of control samples from healthy donors and cancer patients. Clones were sequenced by immunoSEQ multiplex PCR, and TCRdb holds only the in-frame ones, with some missing. The data contain about 150,000 clones, about 94% of them singletons. Source material: blood. The receptors originated from a man aged 35-49 years in good health. The CDR3 runs from the conserved cysteine through the conserved F or W. A D gene is named only where the DNA matches it firmly.

V: TRBV11-2
J: TRBJ1-1
D: -
length: 13
CDR3: CASSLIRDTEAFF

V: TRBV27
J: TRBJ2-7
D: TRBD1
length: 14
CDR3: CASSLSTGAYEQYF

V: TRBV2
J: TRBJ2-5
D: TRBD2
length: 15
CDR3: CASNGGLAGQETQYF

V: TRBV21-1
J: TRBJ2-7
D: -
length: 11
CDR3: CASSKYREMLF

V: TRBV5-4
J: TRBJ1-2
D: -
length: 15
CDR3: CASSLAPSGLGGYTF

V: TRBV7-2
J: TRBJ1-2
D: TRBD1
length: 15
CDR3: CASSQKTVTGIGYTF

V: TRBV19
J: TRBJ2-1
D: -
length: 16
CDR3: CASSMAWGSSYNEQFF

V: TRBV5-1
J: TRBJ2-7
D: TRBD2
length: 15
CDR3: CASSLELAGSLKQYF

V: TRBV9
J: TRBJ2-5
D: -
length: 14
CDR3: CASSSGAASQAQYF

V: TRBV6-2/TRBV6-3
J: TRBJ1-2
D: -
length: 16
CDR3: CASSSPRRTRNYGYTF

V: TRBV7-8
J: TRBJ1-2
D: -
length: 16
CDR3: CASSLDGTPTNYGYTF

V: TRBV10-1
J: TRBJ1-6
D: -
length: 18
CDR3: CASSEPGTGSTEGSPLHF

V: TRBV11-2
J: TRBJ1-1
D: -
length: 14
CDR3: CASSFSGFGTEAFF

V: TRBV18
J: TRBJ2-2
D: -
length: 16
CDR3: CASSKIGGANTGELFF